This T cell receptor beta chain was sequenced during a study of T cell repertoires in cytomegalovirus infection. About the research overall: Public TCR beta signature analysis indicated the presence of both CMV infection and matching HLA type.

One entry per CDR3 protein results from TCRdb running MiXCR on the reads. The table shows 450,000 to 650,000 distinct CDR3 sequences, with roughly 43% occurring only once. Germline assignment: CDR1 SGDLS and CDR2 YYNGEE. The length of the CDR3 is 13 residues. The germline V and J ends were trimmed by 3 bases and 5 bases, with 10 bases remaining between them. For this clonotype: Its antigen is not known.

This specimen consisted of cultured PBMCs, obtained from culture after CMV antigen stimulation. The V call is TRBV9, the J call TRBJ2-3; tentative D call: TRBD2 (5 bases). The origin of this receptor is a human donor in good health (CMV status not recorded). Some clones in this sample may be carry-over from other donors' samples. The CDR3 loop reads CASSALAVDTQYF. CDR3 coding DNA: TGTGCCAGCAGCGCCCTAGCTGTAGATACGCAGTATTTT.